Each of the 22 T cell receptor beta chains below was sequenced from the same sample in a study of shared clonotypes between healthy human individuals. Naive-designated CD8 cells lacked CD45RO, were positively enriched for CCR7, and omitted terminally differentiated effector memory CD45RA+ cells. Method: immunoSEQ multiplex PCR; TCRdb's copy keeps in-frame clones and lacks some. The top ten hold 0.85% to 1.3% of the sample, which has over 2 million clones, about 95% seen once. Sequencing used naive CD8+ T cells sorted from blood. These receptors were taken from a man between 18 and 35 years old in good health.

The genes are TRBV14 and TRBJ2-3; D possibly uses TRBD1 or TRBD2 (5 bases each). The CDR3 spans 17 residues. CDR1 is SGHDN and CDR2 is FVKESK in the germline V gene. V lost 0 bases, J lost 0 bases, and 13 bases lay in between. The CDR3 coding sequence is TGTGCCAGCAGCCAAGATACTTACAGGACTAGCACAGATACGCAGTATTTT. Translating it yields CASSQDTYRTSTDTQYF.

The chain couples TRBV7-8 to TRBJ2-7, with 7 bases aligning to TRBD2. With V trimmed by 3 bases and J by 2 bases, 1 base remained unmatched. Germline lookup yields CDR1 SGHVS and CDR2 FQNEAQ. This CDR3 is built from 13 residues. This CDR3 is CASSFSGTYEQYF. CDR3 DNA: TGTGCCAGCAGCTTCAGCGGGACCTACGAGCAGTACTTC.

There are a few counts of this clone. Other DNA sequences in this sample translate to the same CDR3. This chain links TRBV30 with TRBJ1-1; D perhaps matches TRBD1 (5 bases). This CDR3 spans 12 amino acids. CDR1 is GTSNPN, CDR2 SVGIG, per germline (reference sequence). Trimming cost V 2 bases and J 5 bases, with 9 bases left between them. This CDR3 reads CAWSIGGTEAFF. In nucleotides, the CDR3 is TGTGCCTGGAGTATCGGGGGAACTGAAGCTTTCTTT.

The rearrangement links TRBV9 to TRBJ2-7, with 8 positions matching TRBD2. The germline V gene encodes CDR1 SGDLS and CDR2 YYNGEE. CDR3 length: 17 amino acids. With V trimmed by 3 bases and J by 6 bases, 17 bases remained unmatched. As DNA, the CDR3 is TGTGCCAGCAGCGGATTACCCGGGACTAGTAAAGAGGTCGAGCAGTACTTC. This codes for CASSGLPGTSKEVEQYF.

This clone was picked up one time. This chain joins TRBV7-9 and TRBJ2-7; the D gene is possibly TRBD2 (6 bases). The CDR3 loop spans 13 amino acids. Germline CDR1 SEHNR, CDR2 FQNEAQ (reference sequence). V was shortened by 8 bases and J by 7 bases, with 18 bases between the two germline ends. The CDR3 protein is CASGLTTPGEQYF. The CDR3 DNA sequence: TGTGCCAGCGGACTAACGACCCCTGGGGAGCAGTACTTC. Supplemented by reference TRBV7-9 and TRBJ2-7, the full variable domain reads DTGVSQNPRHKITKRGQNVTFRCDPISEHNRLYWYRQTLGQGPEFLTYFQNEAQLEKSRLLSDRFSAERPKGSFSTLEIQRTEQGDSAMYLCASGLTTPGEQYFGPGTRLTVT.

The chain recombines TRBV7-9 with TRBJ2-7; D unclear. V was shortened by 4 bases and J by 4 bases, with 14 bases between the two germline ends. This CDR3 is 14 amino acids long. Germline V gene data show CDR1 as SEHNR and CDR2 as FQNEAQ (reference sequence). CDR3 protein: CASSSPGPEYEQYF. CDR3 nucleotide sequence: TGTGCCAGCAGCTCCCCGGGTCCAGAATACGAGCAGTACTTC.

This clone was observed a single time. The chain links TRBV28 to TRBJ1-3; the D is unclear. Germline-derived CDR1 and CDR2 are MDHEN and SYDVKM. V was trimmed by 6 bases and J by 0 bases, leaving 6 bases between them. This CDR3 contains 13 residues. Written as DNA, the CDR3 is TGTGCCAGCAGCCCGGACTCTGGAAACACCATATATTTT. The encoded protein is CASSPDSGNTIYF.

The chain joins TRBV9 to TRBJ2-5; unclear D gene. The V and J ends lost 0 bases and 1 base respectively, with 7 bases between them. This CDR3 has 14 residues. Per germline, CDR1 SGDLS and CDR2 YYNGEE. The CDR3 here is CASSVGSRQETQYF. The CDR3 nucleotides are TGTGCCAGCAGCGTAGGGTCTCGCCAAGAGACCCAGTACTTC.

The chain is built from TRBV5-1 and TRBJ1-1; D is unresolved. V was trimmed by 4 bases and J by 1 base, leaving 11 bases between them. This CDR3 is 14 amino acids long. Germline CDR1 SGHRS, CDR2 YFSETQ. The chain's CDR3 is CASSPDATNTEAFF. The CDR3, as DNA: TGCGCCAGCAGCCCGGACGCGACGAACACTGAAGCTTTCTTT.

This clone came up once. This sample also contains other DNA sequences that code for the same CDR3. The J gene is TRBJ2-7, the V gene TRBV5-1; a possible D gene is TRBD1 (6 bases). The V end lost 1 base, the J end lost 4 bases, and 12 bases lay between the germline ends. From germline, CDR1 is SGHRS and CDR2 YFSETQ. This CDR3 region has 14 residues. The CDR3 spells CASSLPSGEYEQYF. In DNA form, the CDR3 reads TGCGCCAGCAGCTTGCCTTCAGGGGAATACGAGCAGTACTTC.

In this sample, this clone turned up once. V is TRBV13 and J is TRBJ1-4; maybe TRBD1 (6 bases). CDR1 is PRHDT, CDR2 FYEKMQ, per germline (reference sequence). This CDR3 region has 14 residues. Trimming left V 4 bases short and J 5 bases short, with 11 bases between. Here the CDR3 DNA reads TGTGCCAGCAGCTCTGGGGGCTGGAATGAAAAACTGTTTTTT. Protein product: CASSSGGWNEKLFF.

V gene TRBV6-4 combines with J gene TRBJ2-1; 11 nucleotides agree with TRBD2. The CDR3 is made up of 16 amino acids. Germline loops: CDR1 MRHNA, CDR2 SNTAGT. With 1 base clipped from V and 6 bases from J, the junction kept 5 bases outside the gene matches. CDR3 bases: TGTGCCAGCAGTGACTTGGGGACTAGCGGAACCAATGAGCAGTTCTTC. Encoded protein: CASSDLGTSGTNEQFF.

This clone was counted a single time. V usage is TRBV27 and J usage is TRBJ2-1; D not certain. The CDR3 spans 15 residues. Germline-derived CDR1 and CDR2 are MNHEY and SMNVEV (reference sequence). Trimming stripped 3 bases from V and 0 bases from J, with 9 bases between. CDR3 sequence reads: CASSLKQPSYNEQFF. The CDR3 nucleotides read TGTGCCAGCAGTTTGAAGCAGCCCTCCTACAATGAGCAGTTCTTC.

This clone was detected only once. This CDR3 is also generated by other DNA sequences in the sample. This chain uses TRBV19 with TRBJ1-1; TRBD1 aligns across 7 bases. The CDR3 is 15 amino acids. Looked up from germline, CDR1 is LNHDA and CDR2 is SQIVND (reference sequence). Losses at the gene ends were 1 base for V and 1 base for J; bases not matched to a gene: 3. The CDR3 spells CASSIVPGGNTEAFF. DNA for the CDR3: TGTGCCAGTAGTATAGTGCCAGGGGGGAACACTGAAGCTTTCTTT.

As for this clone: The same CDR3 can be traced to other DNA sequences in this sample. The CDR3 here is CASRGTANYGYTF. Written as DNA, the CDR3 is TGTGCCAGCAGAGGGACAGCTAACTATGGCTACACCTTC. V usage is TRBV28 and J usage is TRBJ1-2, with 7 positions matching TRBD1. The CDR3 is made up of 13 amino acids. Trimming cost V 6 bases and J 0 bases; bases outside gene matches: 1. Germline CDR1 MDHEN, CDR2 SYDVKM.

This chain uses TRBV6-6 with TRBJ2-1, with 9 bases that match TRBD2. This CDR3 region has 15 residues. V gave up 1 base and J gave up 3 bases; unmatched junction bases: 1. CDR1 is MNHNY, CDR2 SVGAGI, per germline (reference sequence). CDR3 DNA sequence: TGTGCCAGCAGTTACTTTAGCGGGAGCTACAATGAGCAGTTCTTC. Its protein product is CASSYFSGSYNEQFF.

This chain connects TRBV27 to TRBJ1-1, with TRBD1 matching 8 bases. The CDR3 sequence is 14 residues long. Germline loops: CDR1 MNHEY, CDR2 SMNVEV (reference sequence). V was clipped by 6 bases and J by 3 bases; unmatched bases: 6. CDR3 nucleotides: TGTGCCAGCAGCGCAGGGGGCGAGGACACTGAAGCTTTCTTT. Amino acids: CASSAGGEDTEAFF.

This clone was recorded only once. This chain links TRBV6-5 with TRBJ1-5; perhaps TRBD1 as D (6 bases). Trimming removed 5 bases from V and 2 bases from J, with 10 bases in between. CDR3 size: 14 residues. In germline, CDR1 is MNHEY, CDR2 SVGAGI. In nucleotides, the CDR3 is TGTGCCAGCAGTAAACAGGGAGGCAATCAGCCCCAGCATTTT. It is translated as CASSKQGGNQPQHF.

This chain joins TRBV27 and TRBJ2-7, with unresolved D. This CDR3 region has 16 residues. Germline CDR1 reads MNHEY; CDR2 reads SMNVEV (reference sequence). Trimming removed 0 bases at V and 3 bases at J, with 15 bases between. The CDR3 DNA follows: TGTGCCAGCAGTTTATCGCCGGCAGCGAGTCTCTACGAGCAGTACTTC. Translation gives CASSLSPAASLYEQYF.

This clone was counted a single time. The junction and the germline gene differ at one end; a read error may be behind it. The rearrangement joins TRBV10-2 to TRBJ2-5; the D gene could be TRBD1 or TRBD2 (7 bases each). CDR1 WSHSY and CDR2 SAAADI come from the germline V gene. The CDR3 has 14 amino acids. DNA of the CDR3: TGCGCCAGCAGTGAGGAGGGGGCGGGAGAGGCCCAGTACTTC. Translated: CASSEEGAGEAQYF.

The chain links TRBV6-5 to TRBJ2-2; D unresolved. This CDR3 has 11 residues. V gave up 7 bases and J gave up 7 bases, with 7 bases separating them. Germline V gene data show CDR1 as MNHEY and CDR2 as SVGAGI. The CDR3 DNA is TGTGCCAGCACCTTAGACGGGGAGCTGTTTTTT. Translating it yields CASTLDGELFF.

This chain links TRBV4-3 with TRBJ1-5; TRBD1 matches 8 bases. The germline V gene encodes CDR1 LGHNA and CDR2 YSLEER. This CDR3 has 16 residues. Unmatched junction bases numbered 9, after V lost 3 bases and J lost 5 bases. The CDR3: CASSQNAGGWDQPQHF. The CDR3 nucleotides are TGCGCCAGCAGCCAGAACGCAGGGGGCTGGGATCAGCCCCAGCATTTT.